These T cell receptor beta chains were read from a single sample in a study of human T cells and chemical hapten exposure. TCRdb reprocessed the RACE reads via MiXCR and lists one record per CDR3 protein. The sample holds approximately 350,000 distinct CDR3 sequences, roughly 6.3% seen once. Source: whole blood, taken in connection with sensitization to the hapten diphenylcyclopropenone (DPC). These receptors came from a woman younger than 30 with alopecia areata. Some clones in this sample may be carry-over from other donors' samples. Both conserved end residues are part of each CDR3. D genes are given only for firm matches. The size of a clone is reported for some rows only, either as once, few or many, or as a class for expanded clones.

clone_size | d_call | j_call | v_call | cdr3_aa | cdr3_nt
NA | NA | TRBJ1-6 | TRBV5-1 | CASSLTGPDNSPLHF | TGCGCCAGCAGCTTGACAGGGCCAGATAATTCACCCCTCCACTTT
NA | NA | TRBJ1-2 | TRBV7-9 | CASSRGAYGYTF | TGTGCCAGCAGCCGGGGTGCCTATGGCTACACCTTC
many | NA | TRBJ1-2 | TRBV5-5 | CASSSRGDYGYTF | TGTGCCAGCAGTTCCCGGGGGGACTATGGCTACACCTTC
few | NA | TRBJ1-1 | TRBV27 | CASSLIQGEAFF | TGTGCCAGCAGCCTAATCCAGGGGGAAGCTTTCTTT
NA | TRBD1 | TRBJ2-7 | TRBV6-5 | CASSYSTTGTPYEQYF | TGTGCCAGCAGTTACTCGACGACAGGGACCCCCTACGAGCAGTACTTC
many | NA | TRBJ1-2 | TRBV28 | CASSLPNYGYTF | TGTGCCAGCAGTTTACCTAACTATGGCTACACCTTC
many | NA | TRBJ1-6 | TRBV3-1 | CASSHRGSYNSPLHF | TGTGCCAGCAGCCATAGGGGCTCCTATAATTCACCCCTCCACTTT
few | TRBD1 | TRBJ2-1 | TRBV12-3/TRBV12-4 | CASSLQSGGGEQFF | TGTGCCAGCAGTTTACAGTCAGGGGGTGGTGAGCAGTTCTTC
NA | TRBD1 | TRBJ2-7 | TRBV9 | CASSVDQGAPTYEQYF | TGTGCCAGCAGCGTAGATCAGGGGGCACCTACCTACGAGCAGTACTTC
NA | TRBD2 | TRBJ2-7 | TRBV4-2 | CASSQDGGLAGEQYF | TGTGCCAGCAGCCAAGACGGGGGGCTAGCGGGGGAGCAGTACTTC
once | NA | TRBJ2-1 | TRBV9 | CASSVGHAAYNEQFF | TGTGCCAGCAGCGTGGGACATGCGGCCTACAATGAGCAGTTCTTC
few | NA | TRBJ2-7 | TRBV9 | CASSVNPTYHEQYF | TGTGCCAGCAGCGTAAATCCGACCTACCACGAGCAGTACTTC
few | NA | TRBJ2-6 | TRBV2 | CASLASSGANVLTF | TGTGCCAGCCTAGCAAGCTCTGGGGCCAACGTCCTGACTTTC
NA | TRBD2 | TRBJ2-3 | TRBV4-1 | CASSPRKGLESTDTQYF | TGCGCCAGCAGCCCAAGAAAGGGACTAGAAAGCACAGATACGCAGTATTTT
many | NA | TRBJ1-6 | TRBV12-3/TRBV12-4 | CASSPSVGFRSPLHF | TGTGCCAGCAGTCCATCGGTGGGGTTTCGTTCACCCCTCCACTTT
many | TRBD1 | TRBJ1-2 | TRBV5-1 | CASSLSGQGSYGYTF | TGCGCCAGCAGCTTATCTGGACAGGGTAGCTATGGCTACACCTTC
NA | TRBD1 | TRBJ2-7 | TRBV5-1 | CASSLGDRDEQYF | TGCGCCAGCAGCTTGGGGGACAGAGACGAGCAGTACTTC
few | NA | TRBJ2-2 | TRBV27 | CASRAQGVNTGELFF | TGTGCCAGCAGGGCACAGGGAGTTAACACCGGGGAGCTGTTTTTT
many | TRBD1 | TRBJ1-1 | TRBV2 | CASRGQIEAFF | TGTGCCAGCAGGGGACAGATTGAAGCTTTCTTT
many | TRBD1 | TRBJ1-1 | TRBV7-9 | CASSLGQGAVTEAFF | TGTGCCAGCAGCTTAGGCCAGGGGGCCGTCACTGAAGCTTTCTTT
NA | NA | TRBJ2-2 | TRBV5-1 | CASVSGTPNTGELFF | TGCGCCAGCGTATCCGGGACACCGAACACCGGGGAGCTGTTTTTT
many | TRBD1 | TRBJ1-2 | TRBV7-2 | CASSLPLGRQGVGYTF | TGTGCCAGCAGCTTACCCCTAGGTCGACAGGGGGTCGGCTACACCTTC
NA | NA | TRBJ2-3 | TRBV5-1 | CASSFRRSDTQYF | TGCGCCAGCAGCTTCCGCCGGTCAGATACGCAGTATTTT
few | NA | TRBJ2-4 | TRBV7-9 | CASSLVRGAKNIQYF | TGTGCCAGCAGCTTAGTAAGGGGGGCCAAAAACATTCAGTACTTC
NA | NA | TRBJ2-1 | TRBV2 | CASSDLMGEQFF | TGTGCCAGTTCGGACTTAATGGGTGAGCAGTTCTTC
many | TRBD2 | TRBJ2-5 | TRBV7-9 | CASSLEGLALQETQYF | TGTGCCAGCAGCTTAGAGGGACTAGCGCTACAAGAGACCCAGTACTTC
few | NA | TRBJ2-6 | TRBV5-4 | CASSLGESGANVLTF | TGTGCCAGCAGCTTAGGAGAGTCTGGGGCCAACGTCCTGACTTTC
few | NA | TRBJ1-4 | TRBV2 | CASKLDEKLFF | TGTGCCAGCAAACTAGATGAAAAACTGTTTTTT
NA | TRBD1 | TRBJ2-7 | TRBV5-1 | CASSPGQVRYEQYF | TGCGCCAGCAGCCCGGGACAGGTCCGCTACGAGCAGTACTTC
few | TRBD2 | TRBJ2-3 | TRBV7-9 | CASSLTSGRTDTQYF | TGTGCCAGCAGCTTAACTAGCGGGAGAACAGATACGCAGTATTTT
many | TRBD1 | TRBJ1-6 | TRBV4-1 | CASSHGQGATRSSPLHF | TGCGCCAGCAGCCATGGACAGGGGGCGACTCGCAGTTCACCCCTCCACTTT
many | TRBD1 | TRBJ1-1 | TRBV5-4 | CASSQGQGVSTEAFF | TGTGCCAGCAGTCAAGGACAGGGAGTAAGCACTGAAGCTTTCTTT
many | NA | TRBJ1-5 | TRBV12-3/TRBV12-4 | CASSRDNQPQHF | TGTGCCAGCAGCCGAGACAATCAGCCCCAGCATTTT
NA | TRBD1 | TRBJ2-7 | TRBV3-1 | CASSQPGQGAYEQYF | TGTGCCAGCAGCCAACCGGGACAGGGGGCGTACGAGCAGTACTTC
many | NA | TRBJ1-2 | TRBV4-2 | CASSQQQADRNYGYTF | TGTGCCAGCAGCCAACAACAGGCAGATCGTAACTATGGCTACACCTTC
NA | NA | TRBJ1-2 | TRBV10-2 | CASSEGSQRGYTF | TGCGCCAGCAGTGAAGGCAGTCAAAGGGGCTACACCTTC
many | NA | TRBJ1-3 | TRBV5-1 | CASSLEGSRQQQRSGNTIYF | TGCGCCAGCAGCTTGGAGGGTTCGAGACAGCAGCAACGCTCTGGAAACACCATATATTTT
NA | NA | TRBJ2-7 | TRBV4-3 | CASSPTRGGGYEQYF | TGCGCCAGCAGCCCTACGCGGGGAGGAGGGTACGAGCAGTACTTC
many | NA | TRBJ2-1 | TRBV29-1 | CSVAGRDEQFF | TGCAGCGTTGCAGGGCGAGATGAGCAGTTCTTC
many | TRBD1 | TRBJ1-5 | TRBV20-1 | CSASSGQGVQPQHF | TGCAGTGCTAGTTCGGGACAGGGGGTTCAGCCCCAGCATTTT
NA | NA | TRBJ2-7 | TRBV24-1 | CATSSTGGPYEQYF | TGTGCCACCAGCTCTACGGGGGGCCCCTACGAGCAGTACTTC
few | NA | TRBJ1-1 | TRBV27 | CASRPTSGDEAFF | TGTGCCAGCAGGCCAACTTCAGGGGATGAAGCTTTCTTT
many | NA | TRBJ1-1 | TRBV12-3/TRBV12-4 | CASTLQVNTEAFF | TGTGCCAGCACCCTACAGGTGAACACTGAAGCTTTCTTT
NA | TRBD2 | TRBJ2-7 | TRBV6-6 | CASRDGRGAYEQYF | TGTGCCAGCAGAGACGGACGGGGGGCCTACGAGCAGTACTTC
few | NA | TRBJ1-4 | TRBV4-1 | CASSQVSRAEDGKLFF | TGCGCCAGCAGCCAAGTAAGCAGGGCGGAAGATGGAAAACTGTTTTTT
many | NA | TRBJ2-5 | TRBV29-1 | CSVDAQETQYF | TGCAGCGTGGACGCACAAGAGACCCAGTACTTC
few | NA | TRBJ1-1 | TRBV4-1 | CASSQVLTAPNTEAFF | TGCGCCAGCAGCCAAGTCTTGACCGCTCCGAACACTGAAGCTTTCTTT
NA | TRBD2 | TRBJ2-5 | TRBV15 | CATSRAPGGGQETQYF | TGTGCCACCAGCAGAGCGCCCGGCGGGGGCCAAGAGACCCAGTACTTC
many | TRBD1 | TRBJ1-2 | TRBV29-1 | CSVVSGGVNYGYTF | TGCAGCGTTGTTTCAGGGGGAGTTAACTATGGCTACACCTTC
many | NA | TRBJ1-5 | TRBV6-5 | CASNQPDQPQHF | TGTGCCAGCAACCAACCTGATCAGCCCCAGCATTTT
NA | NA | TRBJ2-1 | TRBV7-8 | CASSLALHNEQFF | TGTGCCAGCAGCTTAGCGTTGCACAATGAGCAGTTCTTC
many | TRBD1 | TRBJ1-2 | TRBV6-5 | CASSYNDRGHGYTF | TGTGCCAGCAGCTACAACGACAGGGGGCACGGCTACACCTTC
NA | NA | TRBJ2-7 | TRBV7-3 | CASSPRGAATYEQYF | TGTGCCAGCAGCCCCCGGGGGGCGGCTACCTACGAGCAGTACTTC
many | NA | TRBJ1-6 | TRBV7-3 | CASSFPGRINSPLHF | TGTGCCAGCAGTTTCCCGGGACGGATAAATTCACCCCTCCACTTT
few | NA | TRBJ2-3 | TRBV4-3 | CASSQDLVQGREDTQYF | TGCGCCAGCAGCCAAGATTTGGTGCAGGGGAGAGAAGATACGCAGTATTTT
few | TRBD2 | TRBJ2-5 | TRBV27 | CASSPRWGGNQETQYF | TGTGCCAGCAGTCCCCGATGGGGGGGTAACCAAGAGACCCAGTACTTC
many | NA | TRBJ2-3 | TRBV15 | CATSRAHGNTQYF | TGTGCCACCAGCAGAGCGCACGGCAATACGCAGTATTTT
NA | TRBD1 | TRBJ2-4 | TRBV18 | CASSPLDTGAGNIQYF | TGTGCCAGCTCACCCCTGGACACAGGGGCGGGAAACATTCAGTACTTC
many | NA | TRBJ2-3 | TRBV5-1 | CASSLGGLTDTQYF | TGCGCCAGCAGCTTGGGAGGACTGACAGATACGCAGTATTTT